The 25 T cell receptor beta chains reported below all come from one sample, sequenced in a study of CD8+CD57+ T cells in acquired aplastic anemia. The use of genomic DNA as template underpinned the TCR beta VDJ and CDR3 profiling. One entry per CDR3 protein, called by TCRdb with MiXCR from the reads. The sample shows about 180,000 distinct CDR3 sequences, roughly 65% of them seen only once. Flow cytometry had shown expanded CD8+CD57+ cells in the patients chosen for sequencing. Material for sequencing was sorted CD4+, CD8+, or CD8+CD57+ T cells (not recorded which) from PBMCs. The receptor source for this set is a human donor with aplastic anemia.

V usage is TRBV7-3 and J usage is TRBJ1-6, with D perhaps matching TRBD1 (5 bases). Germline V gene lookup returns CDR1 SGHTA and CDR2 FQGTGA. The CDR3 is made up of 14 amino acids. Between the trimmed V and J ends, which lost 2 bases and 7 bases, there was a span of 9 bases. CDR3 nucleotides: TGTGCCAGCAGCTTAGTGGGACGCAATTCACCCCTCCACTTT. Translation: CASSLVGRNSPLHF. Variable domain in full (rest from reference TRBV7-3 and TRBJ1-6): GAGVSQTPSNKVTEKGKYVELRCDPISGHTALYWYRQSLGQGPEFLIYFQGTGAADDSGLPNDRFFAVRPEGSVSTLKIQRTERGDSAVYLCASSLVGRNSPLHFGNGTRLTVT.

The rearrangement uses TRBV7-2 and TRBJ2-7; TRBD2 agrees at 12 bases. Germline V lookup: CDR1 SGHTA, CDR2 FQGNSA. V dropped 5 bases and J dropped 7; count of bases not matched to a gene: 15. The CDR3 has 17 amino acids. The CDR3: CASSPQVGTSGLGEQYF. CDR3 nucleotides: TGTGCCAGCAGCCCGCAGGTCGGGACTAGCGGGCTGGGGGAGCAGTACTTC.

In DNA, the CDR3 is TGTGCCACCGACAAGATTAGCAATCAGCCCCAGCATTTT. Amino acid sequence: CATDKISNQPQHF. V usage is TRBV7-8 and J usage is TRBJ1-5, with D unresolved. CDR1 and CDR2 from the germline V gene are SGHVS and FQNEAQ. The CDR3 contains 13 residues. V was shortened by 10 bases and J by 0 bases, with 10 bases between the two germline ends.

The chain links TRBV24-1 to TRBJ1-6; maybe TRBD1 (5 bases). The CDR3 extends over 14 amino acids. Germline CDR1 reads KGHDR; CDR2 reads SFDVKD. Trimming left V 2 bases short and J 10 bases short, with 11 bases between. The CDR3 DNA sequence: TGTGCCACCAGTGATTCTCGGACACTCTCACCCCTCCACTTT. Residues: CATSDSRTLSPLHF.

The rearrangement joins TRBV4-1 to TRBJ1-2; TRBD1 agrees at 7 bases. The trim removed 6 bases at V and 3 bases at J, leaving 7 bases unmatched. Germline V gives CDR1 MGHRA, CDR2 YSYEKL. The CDR3 runs 14 residues. The CDR3 coding sequence is TGCGCCAGCAGGCGACCTGGACAGGACTATGGCTACACCTTC. Amino acid sequence: CASRRPGQDYGYTF.

CDR3 nucleotides: TGCAGCGTTGGGATGGGGAACATTCAGTACTTC. Translation: CSVGMGNIQYF. V usage is TRBV29-1 and J usage is TRBJ2-4; D is unclear. CDR3 length: 11 amino acids. V was trimmed by 4 bases and J by 7 bases, leaving 8 bases between them. Germline-derived CDR1 and CDR2 are SQVTM and ANQGSEA.

The V and J genes are TRBV19 and TRBJ1-5; the D is unclear. Germline V gives CDR1 LNHDA, CDR2 SQIVND (reference sequence). Trimming shortened V by 0 bases and J by 3 bases, and 12 bases separated the two germline ends. This CDR3 contains 16 residues. The CDR3: CASSIDQRGNNQPQHF. As DNA, the CDR3 is TGTGCCAGTAGTATAGATCAACGCGGGAACAATCAGCCCCAGCATTTT.

This clonotype has just a few counts. The chain carries TRBV4-1 and TRBJ2-4; 10 bases are shared with TRBD1. The junction had 8 bases not matched to a gene; V was cut back by 4 bases and J by 8 bases. The V gene's germline CDR1 is MGHRA and CDR2 YSYEKL. The CDR3 runs 15 residues. The CDR3 here is CASSPGTGAGYIQYF. Written as DNA, the CDR3 is TGCGCCAGCAGCCCTGGGACAGGGGCGGGATACATTCAGTACTTC.

Only a few counts were recorded for this clonotype. The chain carries TRBV12-5 and TRBJ1-6; D unresolved. The CDR3 has 12 residues. Germline-derived CDR1 and CDR2 are LGHNT and FRNRAP. CDR3 amino acids: CASSERNSPLHF. In DNA form, the CDR3 reads TGTGCCAGCAGTGAACGGAATTCACCCCTCCACTTT.

This clonotype was counted many times. At one boundary the junction diverges from the germline segment, which might be a read error. CDR3 loop: CASSPDSYGYTF. CDR3 in DNA: TGTGCCAGCAGCCCAGACAGCTATGGCTACACCTTC. The rearrangement uses TRBV5-1 and TRBJ1-2; the D gene is possibly TRBD1 (5 bases). This CDR3 region has 12 residues. CDR1 and CDR2 (germline): SGHRS, YFSETQ.

The rearrangement uses TRBV7-3 and TRBJ2-7; no clear D gene. The V end was cut by 6 bases, the J end by 5 bases, with 20 bases between. Per germline, CDR1 SGHTA and CDR2 FQGTGA. The CDR3 runs to 15 residues. The DNA of the CDR3 is TGTGCCAGCAGTAAGTCAAGAACAGCTTCTAACGAGCAGTACTTC. This gives the protein CASSKSRTASNEQYF.

Note on this clonotype: Since the CDR3 does not end with the conserved phenylalanine or tryptophan, this likely comes from a read error. J is TRBJ2-5 and V is TRBV19, with 9 nucleotides matching TRBD2. The J segment lost 6 bases and the V segment lost 2 bases, leaving 7 bases of the junction unmatched. CDR1 is LNHDA and CDR2 is SQIVND in the germline V gene (reference sequence). The CDR3 is made up of 15 amino acids. CDR3 in DNA: TGTGCCAGTAGTATATTGTCTAGCGGGAAGCAGACCCAGTACTTA. Translating it yields CASSILSSGKQTQYL.

V is TRBV6-2 or TRBV6-3 and J is TRBJ1-2, with a weak D call TRBD1 (5 bases). This CDR3 is built from 14 residues. Germline lookup yields CDR1 MNHEY and CDR2 SVGEGT. Trimming took off 4 bases at V and 2 bases at J, with 11 bases between the two ends. CDR3 amino acids: CASSSNGGNYGYTF. The CDR3 nucleotides read TGTGCCAGCAGTTCAAACGGGGGAAACTATGGCTACACCTTC.

The chain employs TRBV6-6 and TRBJ2-1, with TRBD2 matching over 7 bases. Germline V gene data show CDR1 as MNHNY and CDR2 as SVGAGI (reference sequence). V lost 2 bases, J lost 8 bases, and 6 bases stayed unmatched. There are 14 residues in the CDR3. The CDR3 DNA sequence: TGTGCCAGCAGTTACGGGCGGGGGAGGGATGAGCAGTTCTTC. It specifies CASSYGRGRDEQFF.

This clonotype was recorded at least ten times. V is TRBV27 and J is TRBJ1-2; the D gene is possibly TRBD1 (6 bases). From germline, CDR1 is MNHEY and CDR2 SMNVEV (reference sequence). V was shortened by 4 bases and J by 4 bases, with 13 bases between the two germline ends. The CDR3 consists of 14 residues. CDR3 in amino acids: CASSSGGWGYGYTF. In DNA, the CDR3 is TGTGCCAGCAGTTCGGGGGGCTGGGGCTATGGCTACACCTTC.

This clonotype was recorded once. A much bigger clone sits one base away, suggesting this may be a read error. A read error is likely, as this CDR3 ends without the conserved phenylalanine or tryptophan. The gene calls are TRBV6-1 and TRBJ2-7, with a weak D call TRBD2 (6 bases). The V and J ends lost 8 bases and 7 bases respectively, with 15 bases between them. The CDR3 has 12 amino acids. From germline, CDR1 is MNHNS and CDR2 SASEGT. The CDR3 loop is CASGGSNREQYS. CDR3 coding DNA: TGTGCCAGCGGGGGGTCCAATCGGGAGCAGTACTCC.

The rearrangement links TRBV29-1 to TRBJ2-5; a weak D match, TRBD2 (6 bases). Trimming took off 3 bases at V and 1 base at J, with 15 bases between the two ends. Germline CDR1 and CDR2: SQVTM and ANQGSEA. This CDR3 is 15 amino acids long. The CDR3 coding sequence is TGCAGCGTTGAGGGGGTAGCGGTTATCCAAGAGACCCAGTACTTC. Translating gives CSVEGVAVIQETQYF. Based on the CDR3 plus reference TRBV29-1 and TRBJ2-5, the full variable domain is SAVISQKPSRDICQRGTSLTIQCQVDSQVTMMFWYRQQPGQSLTLIATANQGSEATYESGFVIDKFPISRPNLTFSTLTVSNMSPEDSSIYLCSVEGVAVIQETQYFGPGTRLLVL.

This clonotype has a count of ten or more. J is TRBJ1-2 and V is TRBV7-9, with 8 bases identical to TRBD1. V was pared by 5 bases and J by 4 bases, with 18 bases of the junction left unmatched. CDR1 and CDR2 (germline): SEHNR, FQNEAQ (reference sequence). The CDR3 spans 18 residues. The CDR3 loop is CASSPAVTGGFWFYGYTF. The CDR3 DNA follows: TGTGCCAGCAGCCCCGCGGTAACAGGGGGATTTTGGTTCTATGGCTACACCTTC.

This clonotype was counted many times. This sequence joins TRBV7-9 and TRBJ1-4, with TRBD1 identical over 10 bases. Germline CDR1 SEHNR, CDR2 FQNEAQ (reference sequence). The CDR3 contains 16 residues. The V segment lost 2 bases and the J segment 8 bases; nucleotides outside the gene matches: 8. The CDR3 protein is CASSLLFGTGAEKLFF. CDR3 in DNA: TGTGCCAGCAGCTTATTGTTCGGGACAGGGGCCGAAAAACTGTTTTTT.

This clonotype was seen a handful of times. The chain employs TRBV4-1 and TRBJ1-5; 7 bases map to TRBD1. The V gene end was trimmed by 4 bases and the J gene end by 2 bases; junction bases not matched to a gene: 17. This CDR3 is 19 amino acids long. Germline CDR1 reads MGHRA; CDR2 reads YSYEKL. The CDR3 reads CASSPPTGEDVSRNQPQHF. The CDR3 nucleotides are TGCGCCAGCAGCCCCCCCACAGGGGAAGACGTCTCCCGCAATCAGCCCCAGCATTTT.

This clonotype was detected once. CDR3 DNA sequence: TGTGCCACCAGCAGGACCGGGACTAGCGGGAGAAATACGCAGTATTTT. Protein: CATSRTGTSGRNTQYF. The chain couples TRBV15 to TRBJ2-3; TRBD2 aligns across 14 bases. The CDR3 extends over 16 amino acids. V shed 3 bases, J shed 7 bases, and the junction held 6 bases outside the gene matches. The germline gives CDR1 LNHNV, CDR2 YYDKDF (reference sequence).

Details on this clonotype: In this CDR3 the conserved last residue, phenylalanine or tryptophan, is missing, so a read error is likely. The chain carries TRBV19 and TRBJ1-1; no firm D call. Germline V lookup: CDR1 LNHDA, CDR2 SQIVND (reference sequence). This CDR3 is 14 amino acids long. V was trimmed by 5 bases and J by 1 base, leaving 11 bases between them. CDR3 amino acids: CASSSLEGNTEAFL. Here the CDR3 DNA reads TGTGCCAGTAGTTCACTGGAGGGGAACACTGAAGCTTTCCTT.

The CDR3 coding sequence is TGTGCCATCCGCATTTTTTTAGGACTAGCGGGAGAGGATGACAATGAGCAGTTCTTC. The encoded protein is CAIRIFLGLAGEDDNEQFF. The chain joins TRBV15 to TRBJ2-1, with 13 bases that match TRBD2. The CDR3 is 19 amino acids. Germline-derived CDR1 and CDR2 are LNHNV and YYDKDF (reference sequence). The V and J ends lost 10 bases and 5 bases, in that order; junction bases with no gene match: 20.

The V and J genes are TRBV10-3 and TRBJ2-2, with 8 bases identical to TRBD1. The length of the CDR3 is 14 residues. Germline trimming cut 10 bases from V and 7 bases from J; bases unmatched to any gene: 11. The germline V gene encodes CDR1 ENHRY and CDR2 SYGVKD. CDR3 in amino acids: CATWGTGGIGELFF. The CDR3 nucleotides read TGTGCCACCTGGGGAACAGGGGGAATCGGGGAGCTGTTTTTT.

The chain combines TRBV19 with TRBJ1-5; tentatively, D is TRBD1 (5 bases). V shed 8 bases and J shed 11 bases, with 16 bases lying between them. There are 12 residues in the CDR3. The germline CDR1 and CDR2 sequences are LNHDA and SQIVND (reference sequence). CDR3 amino acids: CASGWDLSAQHF. In DNA, the CDR3 is TGTGCCAGTGGTTGGGACCTATCGGCCCAGCATTTT.